This T cell receptor beta chain is from a study of blood T cell repertoires in COVID-19. Overall study context: Collection of acute and convalescent COVID-19 samples took place in the United States, Italy and Spain. PBMCs, B-cell-depleted T cells, or T cells were the source of the cDNA or gDNA that made up the material.

Germline assignment: CDR1 SGHDN and CDR2 FVKESK. The V gene end was trimmed by 0 bases and the J gene end by 0 bases; junction bases not matched to a gene: 11. The CDR3 covers 19 residues. The study recruited people aged about 18 to 90 years across around 24 US areas. Authors' analysis steps: Amplified reference gene primers provided the basis for estimating nucleated cell counts. Assay: immunoSEQ multiplex PCR; the TCRdb copy retains only in-frame clones and omits some. V, J and clone size are taken as reported in that table, and D and trimming were inferred from the DNA itself. The data hold 350,000 to 550,000 clones, with 87% observed a single time.

The source material was PBMCs or T cells enriched from blood (not recorded which). The chain recombines TRBV14 with TRBJ2-3, with TRBD2 identical over 8 bases. The sequence was collected from a woman aged 18 to 35 with acute COVID-19. CDR3 sequence reads: CASSQDKGVAGFSTDTQYF. CDR3 bases: TGTGCCAGCAGCCAAGATAAAGGGGTAGCGGGGTTTAGCACAGATACGCAGTATTTT.